The 19 T cell receptor beta chains listed next were all sequenced from one sample in a study of blood T cell repertoires in COVID-19. This table comes from immunoSEQ multiplex PCR, and its TCRdb copy is limited to in-frame clones, with some not included. The sample includes approximately 290,000 clones, under 85% of them seen just once. Sequencing was performed on peripheral blood. The receptors come from a human donor with COVID-19, enrolled during active disease. The donor label of this sample is uncertain.

The chain recombines TRBV7-2 with TRBJ2-3, with D possibly TRBD1 on 5 matching bases. Deletions cut 0 bases from V and 3 bases from J, with 16 bases between. This CDR3 comprises 17 residues. The V gene's germline CDR1 is SGHTA and CDR2 FQGNSA. CDR3 nucleotide sequence: TGTGCCAGCAGCTTAGCGGGGCCTGGCTGGGGAACAGATACGCAGTATTTT. Translating it yields CASSLAGPGWGTDTQYF.

J is TRBJ1-1 and V is TRBV10-1; TRBD1 aligns across 8 bases. CDR1 is WNHNN, CDR2 SYGVQD, per germline (reference sequence). V shed 2 bases and J 1 base; nucleotides not matched to a gene: 3. The CDR3 spans 15 residues. The CDR3 region is CASSEATGANTEAFF. The CDR3 DNA is TGCGCCAGCAGTGAGGCGACAGGGGCGAACACTGAAGCTTTCTTT.

The V gene is TRBV9, the J gene TRBJ1-1; 9 bases align to TRBD1. Germline CDR1 SGDLS, CDR2 YYNGEE. V was clipped by 3 bases and J by 8 bases; unmatched bases: 5. The length of the CDR3 is 13 residues. The chain's CDR3 is CASSGIDRGEAFF. CDR3 DNA sequence: TGTGCCAGCAGCGGAATTGACAGGGGGGAAGCTTTCTTT.

The rearrangement uses TRBV7-2 and TRBJ1-2; 7 positions match TRBD1. Per the germline V gene, CDR1 is SGHTA and CDR2 is FQGNSA. Losses at the gene ends were 4 bases for V and 1 base for J; bases not matched to a gene: 3. The CDR3 contains 14 residues. The CDR3 DNA reads TGTGCCAGCAGCTCCCAGGGGGGTAACTATGGCTACACCTTC. It specifies CASSSQGGNYGYTF.

V usage is TRBV5-4 and J usage is TRBJ2-7; 13 nucleotides match TRBD2. The junction had 9 bases not matched to a gene; V was cut back by 7 bases and J by 5 bases. The CDR3 is 15 residues long. Germline V gene data show CDR1 as SGHNT and CDR2 as YYREEE (reference sequence). As DNA, the CDR3 is TGTGCCAGCGGCCAGACTAGCGGGAGGCGAGACGAGCAGTACTTC. Encoded protein: CASGQTSGRRDEQYF.

This clone was recorded once. The V call is TRBV24-1, the J call TRBJ2-2; D is undetermined. The CDR3 has 12 residues. V dropped 5 bases and J dropped 7 bases, with 7 bases sitting between them. Germline assignment: CDR1 KGHDR and CDR2 SFDVKD. The CDR3 protein is CATSGTVGELFF. The CDR3 region has the DNA TGTGCCACCAGTGGAACGGTCGGGGAGCTGTTTTTT.

This clone appeared a single time. This rearrangement joins TRBV18 to TRBJ2-3, with 10 bases that match TRBD1. Germline CDR1 is KGHSH and CDR2 is LQKENI. The CDR3 runs to 14 residues. Losses at the gene ends were 8 bases for V and 5 bases for J; bases not matched to a gene: 7. CDR3 protein: CASGTGDLGDTQYF. In DNA, the CDR3 is TGTGCCAGCGGGACAGGGGACCTAGGAGATACGCAGTATTTT.

This chain uses TRBV5-1 with TRBJ1-1, with 9 bases fitting TRBD1. CDR1 is SGHRS and CDR2 is YFSETQ in the germline V gene. The CDR3 totals 14 residues. The V and J ends lost 4 bases and 5 bases, in that order; junction bases with no gene match: 6. The DNA for the CDR3 is TGCGCCAGCAGCCCACAGGGGGCGGCTACTGAAGCTTTCTTT. Its translation: CASSPQGAATEAFF.

The V gene is TRBV19, the J gene TRBJ2-7, with TRBD1 matching 10 bases. The CDR3 consists of 15 residues. V shed 4 bases, J shed 7 bases, and the junction held 10 bases outside the gene matches. Looked up from germline, CDR1 is LNHDA and CDR2 is SQIVND (reference sequence). CDR3 sequence reads: CASSSWTGGSGEQYF. CDR3 bases: TGTGCCAGTAGTAGCTGGACAGGGGGATCAGGAGAGCAGTACTTC.

A note on this clone: The junction shows a germline mismatch at one end, possibly a read error. The chain joins TRBV29-1 to TRBJ2-2; D gene unclear. In germline, CDR1 is SQVTM, CDR2 ANQGSEA. The CDR3 runs 13 residues. For the CDR3, the DNA is TGTGGCTCGAGACACGCGAACACCGGGGAGCTGTTTTTT. It encodes CGSRHANTGELFF.

This chain connects TRBV28 to TRBJ2-4; 7 nucleotides agree with TRBD1. This CDR3 region has 14 residues. Trimming took 6 bases from V and 8 from J; bases not matched to a gene: 10. Per the germline V gene, CDR1 is MDHEN and CDR2 is SYDVKM. The CDR3: CASRPTEGAYIQYF. The CDR3 DNA follows: TGTGCCAGCAGACCAACAGAGGGGGCTTACATTCAGTACTTC.

The rearrangement joins TRBV5-4 to TRBJ1-1, with D possibly matching TRBD1 (5 bases). Trimming shortened V by 4 bases and J by 0 bases, and 13 bases separated the two germline ends. CDR1 and CDR2 (germline): SGHNT, YYREEE (reference sequence). CDR3 length equals 15 residues. In nucleotides, the CDR3 is TGTGCCAGCAGCCTCCCAGGGCAAATGAACACTGAAGCTTTCTTT. Translating it yields CASSLPGQMNTEAFF.

This rearrangement joins TRBV28 to TRBJ1-5; D may be TRBD1 (5 bases). This CDR3 comprises 13 residues. V lost 5 bases and J 1 base, leaving 6 bases between the germline ends. In germline, CDR1 is MDHEN, CDR2 SYDVKM. The CDR3, as DNA: TGTGCCAGCAGTCGGGGGAGCAATCAGCCCCAGCATTTT. This codes for CASSRGSNQPQHF.

V is TRBV3-1 (or the pseudogene TRBV3-2) and J is TRBJ1-4; TRBD1 agrees at 8 bases. CDR1 and CDR2 (germline): LGHDT, YNNKEL (reference sequence). J gave up 3 bases and V 0 bases, and 0 bases lay outside the gene matches. The CDR3 is 15 amino acids. CDR3 nucleotides: TGTGCCAGCAGCCAAGAACAGGGGGCTAATGAAAAACTGTTTTTT. Translating it yields CASSQEQGANEKLFF.

This chain links TRBV11-2 with TRBJ1-5, with TRBD1 matching over 8 bases. The V and J ends lost 3 bases and 2 bases, in that order; junction bases with no gene match: 0. Germline-derived CDR1 and CDR2 are SGHAT and FQNNGV. This CDR3 contains 14 residues. CDR3 coding DNA: TGTGCCAGCAGCTTGACAGGGGGCAATCAGCCCCAGCATTTT. Protein sequence: CASSLTGGNQPQHF. Drawing the rest from reference TRBV11-2 and TRBJ1-5, the complete variable domain is EAGVAQSPRYKIIEKRQSVAFWCNPISGHATLYWYQQILGQGPKLLIQFQNNGVVDDSQLPKDRFSAERLKGVDSTLKIQPAKLEDSAVYLCASSLTGGNQPQHFGDGTRLSIL.

This clone came up a few times. The V call is TRBV28, the J call TRBJ1-6; D not certain. V was trimmed by 2 bases and J by 9 bases, leaving 8 bases between them. CDR3 size: 13 residues. Germline V gene sequence: CDR1 MDHEN, CDR2 SYDVKM. The CDR3 here is CASSLGRLSPLHF. CDR3 in DNA: TGTGCCAGCAGTTTAGGGAGACTTTCACCCCTCCACTTT.

This chain joins TRBV15 and TRBJ1-1; TRBD1 agrees at 7 bases. The CDR3 loop spans 15 amino acids. The V and J ends lost 4 bases and 1 base, in that order; junction bases with no gene match: 6. CDR1 is LNHNV and CDR2 is YYDKDF in the germline V gene (reference sequence). The CDR3 protein is CATSTPRTGNTEAFF. CDR3 DNA: TGTGCCACCAGCACCCCACGGACAGGGAACACTGAAGCTTTCTTT. The complete variable domain, with remaining parts taken from reference TRBV15 and TRBJ1-1, reads DAMVIQNPRYQVTQFGKPVTLSCSQTLNHNVMYWYQQKSSQAPKLLFHYYDKDFNNEADTPDNFQSRRPNTSFCFLDIRSPGLGDTAMYLCATSTPRTGNTEAFFGQGTRLTVV.

This chain links TRBV5-1 with TRBJ1-2; TRBD1 matches 7 bases. Germline values: CDR1 SGHRS, CDR2 YFSETQ. V shed 0 bases, J shed 4 bases, and the junction held 9 bases outside the gene matches. The CDR3 consists of 16 residues. The CDR3: CASSLGDYEGAYGYTF. CDR3 DNA sequence: TGCGCCAGCAGCTTGGGAGATTACGAGGGGGCCTATGGCTACACCTTC.

This clone has only a few counts. The J gene is TRBJ2-7, the V gene TRBV18, with 7 nucleotides matching TRBD2. The CDR3 totals 11 residues. CDR1 is KGHSH, CDR2 LQKENI, per germline. The V segment lost 3 bases and the J segment 7 bases; nucleotides outside the gene matches: 0. The CDR3 region has the DNA TGTGCCAGCTCACCGGGGGGGGAGCAGTACTTC. It specifies CASSPGGEQYF. The variable domain in full, with the rest retrieved from reference TRBV18 and TRBJ2-7, is NAGVMQNPRHLVRRRGQEARLRCSPMKGHSHVYWYRQLPEEGLKFMVYLQKENIIDESGMPKERFSAEFPKEGPSILRIQQVVRGDSAAYFCASSPGGEQYFGPGTRLTVT.